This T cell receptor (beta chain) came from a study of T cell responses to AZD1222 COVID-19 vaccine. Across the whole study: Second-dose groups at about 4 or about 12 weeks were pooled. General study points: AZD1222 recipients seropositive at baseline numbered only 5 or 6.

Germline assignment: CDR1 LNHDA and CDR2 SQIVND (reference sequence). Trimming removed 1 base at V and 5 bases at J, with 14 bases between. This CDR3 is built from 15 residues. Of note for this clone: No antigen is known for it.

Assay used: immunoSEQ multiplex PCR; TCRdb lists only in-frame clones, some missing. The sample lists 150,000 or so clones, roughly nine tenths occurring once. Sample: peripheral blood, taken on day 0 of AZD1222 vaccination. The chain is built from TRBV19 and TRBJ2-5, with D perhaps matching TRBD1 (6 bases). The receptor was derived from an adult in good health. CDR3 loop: CASSIGDIPGETQYF. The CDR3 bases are TGTGCCAGTAGTATAGGGGACATCCCCGGGGAGACCCAGTACTTC.